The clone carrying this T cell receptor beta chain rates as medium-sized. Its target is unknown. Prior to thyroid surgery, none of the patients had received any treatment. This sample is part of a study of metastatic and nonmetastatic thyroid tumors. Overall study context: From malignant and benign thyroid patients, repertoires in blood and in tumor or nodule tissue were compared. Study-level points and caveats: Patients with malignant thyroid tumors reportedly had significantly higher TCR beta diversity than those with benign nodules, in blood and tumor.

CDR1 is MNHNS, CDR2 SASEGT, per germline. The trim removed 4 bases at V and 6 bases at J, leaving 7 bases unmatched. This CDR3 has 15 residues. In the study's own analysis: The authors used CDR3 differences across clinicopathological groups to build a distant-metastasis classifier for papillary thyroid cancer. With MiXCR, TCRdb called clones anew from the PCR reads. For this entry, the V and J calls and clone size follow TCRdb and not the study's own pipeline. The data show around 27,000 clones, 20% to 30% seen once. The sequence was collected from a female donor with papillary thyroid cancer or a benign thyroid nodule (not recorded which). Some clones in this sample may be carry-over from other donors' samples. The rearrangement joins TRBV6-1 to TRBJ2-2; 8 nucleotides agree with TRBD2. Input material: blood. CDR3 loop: CASSVGRGGPGELFF. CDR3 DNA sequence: TGTGCCAGCAGTGTAGGCCGGGGGGGCCCCGGGGAGCTGTTTTTT.